This is a list of T cell receptor beta chains from one sample in a study of CD8 T cells in ankylosing spondylitis. TCRdb called the 5' RACE reads again in MiXCR, with one record for every CDR3 protein. There are around 770,000 distinct CDR3 sequences in the sample; 15% to 20% occur only once, and approximately 18% lies in the top ten. Sequencing was done on a sample of blood, either unsorted or a sorted T cell fraction (not recorded which). The receptors come from a male donor with ankylosing spondylitis. Each CDR3 is given with its conserved first and last residue. A D gene is named only where the DNA matches it firmly. A row's size may be missing; if present it is once, few, many or a size class.

clone_size j_call v_call d_call cdr3_aa cdr3_nt
NA TRBJ2-3 TRBV15 NA CATSRGWGFDTDTQYF TGTGCCACCAGCCGAGGATGGGGTTTTGACACAGATACGCAGTATTTT
few TRBJ2-1 TRBV12-3/TRBV12-4 TRBD2 CASTSRTRTYSYNEQFF TGTGCCAGCACCTCTCGGACTAGAACTTACTCCTACAATGAGCAGTTCTTC
NA TRBJ2-3 TRBV27 NA CASSLSSETDTQYF TGTGCCAGCAGTTTATCGTCGGAAACAGATACGCAGTATTTT
few TRBJ2-7 TRBV6-1 TRBD2 CASKPGLAAAYEQYF TGTGCCAGCAAACCGGGACTAGCGGCCGCCTACGAGCAGTACTTC
many TRBJ1-3 TRBV29-1 TRBD1 CSVGGTGSGNTIYF TGCAGCGTTGGTGGGACAGGGTCCGGAAACACCATATATTTT
few TRBJ1-1 TRBV7-9 NA CASTQANTEAFF TGTGCCAGCACCCAAGCGAACACTGAAGCTTTCTTT
NA TRBJ2-7 TRBV7-9 NA CASSLAKEQYF TGTGCCAGCAGCTTAGCGAAGGAGCAGTACTTC
few TRBJ1-2 TRBV5-1 NA CASSRRDNGYTF TGCGCCAGCAGCCGCCGGGACAATGGCTACACCTTC
NA TRBJ2-2 TRBV20-1 NA CSAPLGGRGAGELFF TGCAGTGCTCCCCTAGGGGGGAGGGGTGCCGGGGAGCTGTTTTTT
few TRBJ2-3 TRBV12-3/TRBV12-4 TRBD2 CASSPTSGGMDTQYF TGTGCCAGCAGCCCGACTAGCGGGGGGATGGATACGCAGTATTTT
NA TRBJ2-5 TRBV20-1 TRBD2 CSASRSGAKETQYF TGCAGTGCTAGCCGTAGCGGGGCTAAAGAGACCCAGTACTTC
many TRBJ2-3 TRBV20-1 TRBD1 CSASSGTDLLITTDTQYF TGCAGTGCCTCCTCGGGGACAGATCTTCTTATTACCACAGATACGCAGTATTTT
NA TRBJ2-1 TRBV20-1 TRBD2 CSAPPGTSGSTGQFF TGCAGTGCCCCCCCCGGGACTAGCGGGAGCACGGGGCAGTTCTTC
few TRBJ1-3 TRBV29-1 NA CSVEVFNSGNTIYF TGCAGCGTTGAAGTGTTCAACTCTGGAAACACCATATATTTT
NA TRBJ1-2 TRBV12-3/TRBV12-4 TRBD1 CASTFRGTYGYTF TGTGCCAGCACCTTCAGGGGGACGTATGGCTACACCTTC
NA TRBJ2-5 TRBV7-9 TRBD1 CASSPSTGDETQYF TGTGCCAGCAGCCCCTCGACAGGGGACGAGACCCAGTACTTC
NA TRBJ2-7 TRBV5-5 NA CASSPSGQGFSEQYF TGTGCCAGCAGCCCTAGCGGACAGGGTTTCTCCGAGCAGTACTTC
few TRBJ1-3 TRBV4-1 NA CASSQEGRAGGTIYF TGCGCCAGCAGCCAAGAGGGCAGGGCCGGGGGCACCATATATTTT
many TRBJ1-5 TRBV12-3/TRBV12-4 TRBD1 CASSSPYRQGDLNNQPQHF TGTGCCAGCAGTTCCCCATACCGACAGGGGGATTTGAACAATCAGCCCCAGCATTTT
NA TRBJ2-1 TRBV7-9 TRBD2 CASSSLGSGGSYEQFF TGTGCCAGCAGCAGCCTCGGGAGCGGGGGGTCCTATGAGCAGTTCTTC
many TRBJ2-3 TRBV5-1 NA CASSLVYRPEDTQYF TGCGCCAGCAGCTTGGTTTACAGGCCGGAGGATACGCAGTATTTT
NA TRBJ2-7 TRBV3-1 NA CASSRPGPPYEQYF TGTGCCAGCAGCCGCCCCGGGCCACCCTACGAGCAGTACTTC
NA TRBJ1-2 TRBV3-1 NA CASSQDMGNYGYTF TGTGCCAGCAGCCAAGATATGGGGAACTATGGCTACACCTTC
few TRBJ2-1 TRBV12-3/TRBV12-4 NA CASRRRYNEQFF TGTGCCAGCAGGAGACGGTACAATGAGCAGTTCTTC
few TRBJ2-7 TRBV28 TRBD1 CASSSYGTVNSYEQYF TGTGCCAGCAGTTCCTATGGGACAGTAAACTCCTACGAGCAGTACTTC
few TRBJ2-7 TRBV6-1 TRBD1 CASLYRGKNYEQYF TGTGCCAGCCTATACAGGGGAAAGAACTACGAGCAGTACTTC
few TRBJ2-6 TRBV27 NA CASSLEFSGANVLTF TGTGCCAGCAGTTTAGAGTTCTCTGGGGCCAACGTCCTGACTTTC
few TRBJ2-1 TRBV20-1 NA CSAHRSGRGSYNEQFF TGCAGTGCCCACCGGTCGGGAAGGGGCTCCTACAATGAGCAGTTCTTC
NA TRBJ2-4 TRBV28 NA CASTQGGLAKNIQYF TGTGCCAGCACCCAGGGGGGGTTAGCCAAAAACATTCAGTACTTC
few TRBJ2-1 TRBV7-2 NA CASSLDSPYNEQFF TGTGCCAGCAGCTTAGACTCACCATACAATGAGCAGTTCTTC
NA TRBJ1-4 TRBV25-1 NA CASSEYNEGLNEKLFF TGTGCCAGCAGTGAATATAATGAAGGACTTAATGAAAAACTGTTTTTT
once TRBJ2-1 TRBV27 TRBD2 CATQRGSNEQFF TGTGCCACCCAGCGCGGGAGCAATGAGCAGTTCTTC
NA TRBJ2-1 TRBV20-1 NA CSASTGSSYNEQFF TGCAGTGCTAGTACGGGGAGCTCCTACAATGAGCAGTTCTTC
NA TRBJ1-6 TRBV2 TRBD1 CASNRQGGSPLHF TGTGCCAGCAACAGACAGGGGGGTTCACCCCTCCACTTT
many TRBJ2-1 TRBV12-3/TRBV12-4 NA CASSSPMLRGGEQFF TGTGCCAGCAGTTCCCCTATGCTCCGGGGCGGTGAGCAGTTCTTC
NA TRBJ1-1 TRBV3-1 TRBD1 CASSQRTGTEAFF TGTGCCAGCAGCCAACGGACAGGTACTGAAGCTTTCTTT
few TRBJ1-1 TRBV12-3/TRBV12-4 TRBD1 CASSSLDRGDTEAFF TGTGCCAGCAGTAGCCTCGACAGGGGTGACACTGAAGCTTTCTTT
NA TRBJ1-3 TRBV20-1 NA CSALWGGRNTIYF TGCAGTGCCCTGTGGGGAGGGAGAAACACCATATATTTT
NA TRBJ1-2 TRBV6-1 NA CASYPRTDYGYTF TGTGCCAGCTACCCCAGGACAGATTATGGCTACACCTTC
NA TRBJ2-1 TRBV15 TRBD1 CATSRVGQGNEQFF TGTGCCACCAGCAGAGTAGGACAGGGCAATGAGCAGTTCTTC
NA TRBJ2-5 TRBV25-1 NA CASSEYYQGRVGETQYF TGTGCCAGCAGTGAATATTATCAGGGCAGGGTTGGAGAGACCCAGTACTTC
NA TRBJ1-2 TRBV16 NA CASSQSADRRYGYTF TGTGCCAGCAGCCAATCCGCGGACAGACGCTATGGCTACACCTTC
few TRBJ2-1 TRBV6-2/TRBV6-3 NA CATSPLTEQFF TGTGCCACCTCCCCCCTTACTGAGCAGTTCTTC
NA TRBJ1-1 TRBV9 NA CASSVGGAGTEAFF TGTGCCAGCAGCGTAGGGGGCGCGGGAACTGAAGCTTTCTTT
few TRBJ1-4 TRBV12-3/TRBV12-4 TRBD1 CASRLTGSSEKLFF TGTGCCAGCAGACTGACAGGGTCTTCTGAAAAACTGTTTTTT
few TRBJ2-1 TRBV10-3 NA CAISVGGGGYNEQFF TGTGCCATCAGTGTTGGCGGGGGCGGCTACAATGAGCAGTTCTTC
few TRBJ1-4 TRBV12-3/TRBV12-4 NA CASSPPGEGGKLFF TGTGCCAGCAGTCCCCCAGGGGAGGGCGGTAAACTGTTTTTT